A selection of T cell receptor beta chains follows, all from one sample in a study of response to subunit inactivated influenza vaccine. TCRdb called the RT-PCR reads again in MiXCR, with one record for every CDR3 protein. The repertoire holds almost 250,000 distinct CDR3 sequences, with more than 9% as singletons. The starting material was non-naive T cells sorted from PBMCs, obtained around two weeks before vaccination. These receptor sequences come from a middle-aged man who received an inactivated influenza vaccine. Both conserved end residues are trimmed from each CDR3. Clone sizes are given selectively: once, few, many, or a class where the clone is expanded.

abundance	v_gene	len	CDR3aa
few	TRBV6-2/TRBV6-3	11	ASSYRSASEQY
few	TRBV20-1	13	SATQTRDVAGGYT
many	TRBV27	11	ASSLWVNQPQH
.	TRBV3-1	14	ASSQNGGGLGYEQY
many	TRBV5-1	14	ASSLPTGAGANVLT
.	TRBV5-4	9	ASSLDLEQF
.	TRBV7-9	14	ASSFYYSGGADEQF
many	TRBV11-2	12	ASSSLAMSYEQY
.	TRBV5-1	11	ASSLIGEDEQY
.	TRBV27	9	ASQGAETQY
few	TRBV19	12	ASSFRDASVEQY
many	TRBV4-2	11	ASSQEGAREQY
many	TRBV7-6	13	ANRATPRSNQPQH
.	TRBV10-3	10	AISSGADTQY
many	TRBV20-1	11	SARPGRNTEAF
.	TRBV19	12	ASSQSGRRNIQY
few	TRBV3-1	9	ASSPGYGYT
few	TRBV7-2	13	ASSSRQGPDYEQY
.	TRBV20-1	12	SVGSSRRSYEQY
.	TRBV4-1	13	ASSQGAGTVDEQY
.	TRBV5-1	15	ASSLFGRNSGANVLT
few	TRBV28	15	ASSLDIDAGGVETQY
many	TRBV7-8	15	ASSLGDGGGPGNEQF
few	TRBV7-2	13	ASSLRMGDKNIQY
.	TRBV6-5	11	ASSYTLYNEQF
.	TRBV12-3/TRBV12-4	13	ASSPAGPGNQPQH
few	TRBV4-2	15	ASSQEAVRVTNEKLF
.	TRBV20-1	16	SARVGTSGRASLVEQY
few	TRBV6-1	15	ASSLTYGGQSSYEQY
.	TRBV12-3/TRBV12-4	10	ASSLSGKTQY
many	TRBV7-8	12	ASSLVDSSYEQY
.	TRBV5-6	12	ASAPSGSGYTQY
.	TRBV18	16	ASSRGGRVRAGTGELF
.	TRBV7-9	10	ASSSSSDTQY
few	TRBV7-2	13	ASSPTTGDRETQY
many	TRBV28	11	ASSLGRVYGYT
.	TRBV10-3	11	AISLDSNEKLF
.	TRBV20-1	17	CARGMTSGGPANTGELF
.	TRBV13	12	ASSLGQGDFGYT
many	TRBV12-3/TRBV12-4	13	ASSSAGGNTGELF
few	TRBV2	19	ASSEGFGLAGGKPSYNEQF
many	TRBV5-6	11	ASSFEGVTEAF
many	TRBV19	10	ASSRLREPQH
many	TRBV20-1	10	SARDKDGMQY
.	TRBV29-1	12	SDRTGGGTDTQY
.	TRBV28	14	ASNIRRGLAGNEQF
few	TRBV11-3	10	ASSRTEETQY
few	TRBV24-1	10	ATSDGTREQY
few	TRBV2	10	ASGAGVQPQH